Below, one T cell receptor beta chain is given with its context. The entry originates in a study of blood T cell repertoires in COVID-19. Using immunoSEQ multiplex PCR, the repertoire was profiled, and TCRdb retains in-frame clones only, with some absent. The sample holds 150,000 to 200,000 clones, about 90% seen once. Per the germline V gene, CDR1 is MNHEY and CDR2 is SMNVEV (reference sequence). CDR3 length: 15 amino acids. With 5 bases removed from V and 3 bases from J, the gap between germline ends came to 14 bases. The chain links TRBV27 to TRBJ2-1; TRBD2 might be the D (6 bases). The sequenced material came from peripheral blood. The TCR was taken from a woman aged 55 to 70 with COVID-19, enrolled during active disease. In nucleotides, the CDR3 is TGTGCCAGCAGTCTCACTGGGGGGAGCTACAATGAGCAGTTCTTC. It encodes CASSLTGGSYNEQFF.